The T cell receptor beta chain described here comes from a study of memory CD4+ T cells and cytomegalovirus serostatus. Data came from immunoSEQ multiplex PCR; TCRdb stores just in-frame clones and leaves some out. Found here are tens of thousands of clones, around 78% of them singletons; the top ten hold about 0.8%. This CDR3 contains 14 residues. From germline, CDR1 is MNHEY and CDR2 SVGAGI. J lost 1 base, V lost 5 bases, and 4 bases had no gene match. The sort gate was single viable CD3+CD4+CD8-CD45RO+ cells for memory CD4+ T cells. Positive selection with CD4 microbeads enriched total CD4+ T cells.

Sequencing was done on a sample of memory CD4+ T cells from blood. The receptor was derived from an adult in good health and CMV-seronegative. The gene calls are TRBV6-5 and TRBJ2-5; 7 nucleotides agree with TRBD1. CDR3: CASSSRQGQETQYF. The CDR3 DNA follows: TGTGCCAGCAGTAGTCGACAGGGCCAAGAGACCCAGTACTTC.